The 15 T cell receptor beta chains reported below all come from one sample, sequenced in a study of blood T cell repertoires in COVID-19. Sequencing used immunoSEQ multiplex PCR; TCRdb keeps in-frame clones, though not all of them. The table includes about 140,000 clones, 80% detected once. The sample was peripheral blood. The receptor source for this set is a woman aged 45-65 years with acute or convalescent COVID-19.

The chain links TRBV11-2 to TRBJ1-1; 8 bases map to TRBD1. V was pared by 2 bases and J by 8 bases, with 10 bases of the junction left unmatched. The germline gives CDR1 SGHAT, CDR2 FQNNGV. The CDR3 covers 15 residues. CDR3 nucleotides: TGTGCCAGCAGCTTAATGGGGCAGGGGGCTTGGGAAGCTTTCTTT. Translated: CASSLMGQGAWEAFF.

The CDR3 sequence is CASSPTQGTGELFF. CDR3 DNA: TGTGCCAGCAGCCCTACCCAGGGAACCGGGGAGCTGTTTTTT. This rearrangement joins TRBV11-1 to TRBJ2-2, with D possibly TRBD1 on 5 matching bases. This CDR3 has 14 amino acids. Trimming removed 5 bases at V and 5 bases at J, with 12 bases between. Germline values: CDR1 SGHAT, CDR2 FQDESV (reference sequence).

The V gene is TRBV19, the J gene TRBJ2-1; the D gene is possibly TRBD2 (6 bases). The CDR3 runs 14 residues. Looked up from germline, CDR1 is LNHDA and CDR2 is SQIVND (reference sequence). Deletions cut 9 bases from V and 2 bases from J, with 14 bases between. Written as DNA, the CDR3 is TGTGCCAGCGCGGGGCGGACGCCCTACAATGAGCAGTTCTTC. Its protein is CASAGRTPYNEQFF.

V gene TRBV2 combines with J gene TRBJ2-1; D is ambiguous. Germline values: CDR1 SNHLY, CDR2 FYNNEI. V was shortened by 7 bases and J by 9 bases, with 19 bases between the two germline ends. The CDR3 is 14 amino acids. The CDR3 DNA reads as TGTGCCAGCACCACAAGTGACCTTAACAGTGAGCAGTTCTTC. Its protein product is CASTTSDLNSEQFF.

The V and J genes are TRBV19 and TRBJ1-5; no clear D gene. CDR1 is LNHDA, CDR2 SQIVND, per germline (reference sequence). Trimming removed 3 bases at V and 0 bases at J, with 9 bases between. This CDR3 has 15 amino acids. CDR3 sequence: CASSISSYSNQPQHF. The DNA of the CDR3 is TGTGCCAGTAGTATTTCGTCTTATAGCAATCAGCCCCAGCATTTT.

This clone occurred a few times. This chain joins TRBV12-5 and TRBJ2-3; maybe TRBD2 (5 bases). V lost 1 base and J lost 0, with 8 bases in between. Germline-derived CDR1 and CDR2 are LGHNT and FRNRAP. The CDR3 is made up of 15 amino acids. The CDR3, as DNA: TGTGCTAGTGGTTTGGGGACTGGGAGCACAGATACGCAGTATTTT. This translates into CASGLGTGSTDTQYF.

About this clone: The sample has other DNA sequences that encode this CDR3 too. The V and J genes are TRBV6-5 and TRBJ2-6; no reliable D call. Trimming shortened V by 3 bases and J by 0 bases, and 6 bases separated the two germline ends. Germline V lookup: CDR1 MNHEY, CDR2 SVGAGI. The CDR3 length is 15 residues. The DNA for the CDR3 is TGTGCCAGCAGTTATTTAGTCTCTGGGGCCAACGTCCTGACTTTC. Protein sequence: CASSYLVSGANVLTF.

The chain combines TRBV7-9 with TRBJ2-1; 12 bases agree with TRBD2. The CDR3 totals 17 residues. Germline-derived CDR1 and CDR2 are SEHNR and FQNEAQ (reference sequence). J lost 7 bases, V lost 1 base, and 8 bases had no gene match. The CDR3 sequence: CASSLGTSGERFNEQFF. CDR3 DNA: TGTGCCAGCAGCTTAGGGACTAGCGGGGAGAGGTTTAATGAGCAGTTCTTC.

This clone was observed a handful of times. This chain uses TRBV4-1 with TRBJ2-7, with D perhaps matching TRBD1 (6 bases). Trimming stripped 8 bases from V and 4 bases from J, with 18 bases between. Germline loops: CDR1 MGHRA, CDR2 YSYEKL. CDR3 size: 14 residues. CDR3 nucleotide sequence: TGCGCCAGCGGACCTACAGGGATGTGGTACGAGCAGTACTTC. It translates to CASGPTGMWYEQYF.

A word on this clone: Other DNA sequences in the sample encode the same CDR3. This chain's CDR3 is CASGGDGTYNEQFF. In DNA form, the CDR3 reads TGTGCCAGCGGGGGGGACGGTACCTACAATGAGCAGTTCTTC. The rearrangement uses TRBV27 and TRBJ2-1, with TRBD2 identical over 7 bases. Germline CDR1 MNHEY, CDR2 SMNVEV (reference sequence). The CDR3 sequence is 14 residues long. V trimming: 8 bases; J trimming: 2 bases; junction bases outside the gene matches: 6.

The genes are TRBV10-1 and TRBJ1-5; D remains unclear. The CDR3 loop spans 14 amino acids. The V end was cut by 7 bases, the J end by 4 bases, with 14 bases between. Germline V gives CDR1 WNHNN, CDR2 SYGVQD (reference sequence). This chain's CDR3 is CASNPCNLNQPQHF. The DNA for the CDR3 is TGCGCCAGCAATCCTTGTAACTTAAATCAGCCCCAGCATTTT.

CDR3 amino acids: CASSPGLAGNNEQFF. In DNA, the CDR3 is TGCGCCAGCAGCCCTGGACTAGCGGGAAACAATGAGCAGTTCTTC. The chain joins TRBV4-1 to TRBJ2-1; TRBD2 matches at 12 bases. CDR3 length equals 15 residues. Germline CDR1 and CDR2: MGHRA and YSYEKL. Trimming cost V 4 bases and J 5 bases; bases outside gene matches: 3.

In DNA, the CDR3 is TGTGCCAGCAGTGAAGTTAGGGGGTCCGGGGAGCTGTTTTTT. Translating it yields CASSEVRGSGELFF. V is TRBV6-1 and J is TRBJ2-2; TRBD1 is a possible D gene (6 bases). Deletions cut 1 base from V and 6 bases from J, with 9 bases between. The CDR3 spans 14 residues. Germline V gene lookup returns CDR1 MNHNS and CDR2 SASEGT.

This chain connects TRBV10-3 to TRBJ1-2, with D hard to call. The V and J ends lost 11 bases and 2 bases respectively, with 9 bases between them. Per germline, CDR1 ENHRY and CDR2 SYGVKD. The length of the CDR3 is 11 residues. CDR3 in amino acids: CAVNYNYGYTF. The CDR3 DNA is TGTGCCGTGAACTACAACTATGGCTACACCTTC.

The genes are TRBV6-5 and TRBJ2-1; 11 bases agree with TRBD1. The CDR3 loop spans 13 amino acids. Trimming removed 6 bases from V and 8 bases from J; junction bases left unmatched: 3. Germline CDR1 MNHEY, CDR2 SVGAGI. The CDR3: CASRGQGAHEQFF. In nucleotides, the CDR3 is TGTGCCAGCAGAGGACAGGGGGCGCATGAGCAGTTCTTC.